Each of the 21 T cell receptor beta chains below was sequenced from the same sample in a study of blood T cell repertoires in COVID-19. Sequencing used immunoSEQ multiplex PCR; TCRdb keeps in-frame clones, though not all of them. Of tens of thousands of clones in the sample, 82% were seen once. The sequenced sample consisted of peripheral blood. The receptors originated from an older woman with acute or convalescent COVID-19.

This chain links TRBV10-2 with TRBJ2-7; 7 bases align to TRBD2. V shed 10 bases and J 2 bases; nucleotides not matched to a gene: 11. The CDR3 consists of 14 residues. CDR1 WSHSY and CDR2 SAAADI come from the germline V gene. The CDR3 loop reads CATGPGGYTYEQYF. In DNA, the CDR3 is TGCGCCACAGGCCCCGGGGGGTATACCTACGAGCAGTACTTC.

The chain couples TRBV24-1 to TRBJ1-3; TRBD1 is a possible D gene (5 bases). The germline gives CDR1 KGHDR, CDR2 SFDVKD. CDR3 size: 11 residues. The ends were cut back, 10 bases at V and 3 bases at J, with 6 bases in the middle. The chain's CDR3 is CATGGGNTIYF. DNA for the CDR3: TGTGCCACGGGGGGTGGAAACACCATATATTTT.

The chain is built from TRBV9 and TRBJ1-5, with TRBD1 identical over 7 bases. With V trimmed by 1 base and J by 4 bases, 5 bases remained unmatched. This CDR3 spans 15 amino acids. The germline gives CDR1 SGDLS, CDR2 YYNGEE. CDR3 sequence (DNA): TGTGCCAGCAGCGTAACCGGGACAGAAAATCAGCCCCAGCATTTT. Translating gives CASSVTGTENQPQHF.

The rearrangement uses TRBV7-2 and TRBJ2-7; TRBD1 matches at 11 bases. The CDR3 length is 15 residues. CDR1 and CDR2 (germline): SGHTA, FQGNSA. The J segment lost 2 bases and the V segment lost 4 bases, leaving 4 bases of the junction unmatched. CDR3 DNA: TGTGCCAGCAGCTCGCCGGGACAGGGGGCCTACGAGCAGTACTTC. It codes for CASSSPGQGAYEQYF.

This rearrangement joins TRBV12-5 to TRBJ1-5, with D possibly TRBD1 on 5 matching bases. V lost 3 bases and J 4 bases, leaving 13 bases between the germline ends. The CDR3 runs to 15 residues. Germline V lookup: CDR1 LGHNT, CDR2 FRNRAP. This CDR3 is CASGFQTGGNQPQHF. CDR3 DNA: TGTGCTAGTGGTTTCCAAACGGGGGGGAATCAGCCCCAGCATTTT.

This chain connects TRBV13 to TRBJ2-7, with 8 nucleotides matching TRBD1. Trimming at V came to 6 bases and at J to 3 bases, leaving 10 bases not matched to a gene. This CDR3 spans 15 amino acids. Germline CDR1 and CDR2: PRHDT and FYEKMQ (reference sequence). The CDR3 bases are TGTGCCAGCAGTCTAGAGACAGGGGAGCTCTACGAGCAGTACTTC. As protein: CASSLETGELYEQYF.

This rearrangement joins TRBV25-1 to TRBJ1-1; D ambiguous. The CDR3 extends over 12 amino acids. Germline values: CDR1 MGHDK, CDR2 SYGVNS. The V gene lost 3 bases and the J gene lost 0 bases, with 2 bases spanning the gap. The CDR3 DNA follows: TGTGCCAGCAGTGATATGAACACTGAAGCTTTCTTT. It encodes CASSDMNTEAFF.

The chain employs TRBV28 and TRBJ1-5, with 9 bases lining up with TRBD1. Trimming took 8 bases from V and 6 from J; bases not matched to a gene: 5. CDR1 is MDHEN and CDR2 is SYDVKM in the germline V gene. The CDR3 runs 13 residues. The CDR3 DNA is TGTGCCAGCCGGGACAGGGATATTCAGCCCCAGCATTTT. Translation gives CASRDRDIQPQHF.

The rearrangement joins TRBV5-1 to TRBJ2-7, with D perhaps TRBD2 (6 bases). Trimming took 5 bases from V and 5 from J, leaving 11 bases between them. CDR3 length equals 12 residues. Per the germline V gene, CDR1 is SGHRS and CDR2 is YFSETQ. The CDR3 DNA reads TGCGCCAGCAGGGTTTGGGGGGACGAGCAGTACTTC. Translating gives CASRVWGDEQYF.

J is TRBJ1-1 and V is TRBV4-1; tentative D call: TRBD1 (6 bases). The germline V gene has CDR1 MGHRA and CDR2 YSYEKL. The CDR3 covers 17 residues. With 0 bases removed from V and 2 bases from J, the gap between germline ends came to 16 bases. CDR3: CASSQDWQGIGNTEAFF. The CDR3 DNA reads TGCGCCAGCAGCCAAGACTGGCAGGGGATCGGAAACACTGAAGCTTTCTTT.

This rearrangement joins TRBV7-8 to TRBJ1-6; 8 bases are shared with TRBD1. V was clipped by 1 base and J by 10 bases; unmatched bases: 3. The CDR3 consists of 14 residues. The germline V gene has CDR1 SGHVS and CDR2 FQNEAQ. The CDR3 loop is CASSLGTGPSPLHF. In nucleotides, the CDR3 is TGTGCCAGCAGCTTAGGGACAGGGCCGTCACCCCTCCACTTT.

The rearrangement links TRBV29-1 to TRBJ2-7; TRBD1 matches at 10 bases. J was trimmed by 7 bases and V by 7 bases; bases with no gene match: 7. This CDR3 contains 12 residues. Germline V gives CDR1 SQVTM, CDR2 ANQGSEA. In DNA, the CDR3 is TGCAGCGCCAGACAGGGGGCGTCGGAGCAGTACTTC. This translates into CSARQGASEQYF.

This chain joins TRBV29-1 and TRBJ2-1; D is possibly TRBD2 (5 bases). Trimming took off 3 bases at V and 8 bases at J, with 11 bases between the two ends. The CDR3 covers 12 residues. Germline lookup yields CDR1 SQVTM and CDR2 ANQGSEA. CDR3 sequence: CSVDSPGDEQFF. DNA for the CDR3: TGCAGCGTTGACTCCCCCGGGGATGAGCAGTTCTTC.

This chain links TRBV5-4 with TRBJ2-3, with 13 bases identical to TRBD2. This CDR3 has 15 residues. Germline loops: CDR1 SGHNT, CDR2 YYREEE (reference sequence). V was pared by 7 bases and J by 3 bases, with 5 bases of the junction left unmatched. The CDR3 sequence: CASRTSGGATDTQYF. The CDR3 bases are TGTGCCAGCCGAACTAGCGGGGGGGCGACAGATACGCAGTATTTT.

In its sample, this clone was seen a few times. The chain couples TRBV7-9 to TRBJ2-7, with TRBD2 as a possible D gene (5 bases). The CDR3 spans 13 residues. Germline values: CDR1 SEHNR, CDR2 FQNEAQ (reference sequence). Trimming removed 5 bases at V and 2 bases at J, with 10 bases between. CDR3: CASSTPGTYEQYF. The CDR3 coding sequence is TGTGCCAGCAGCACGCCGGGAACCTACGAGCAGTACTTC. The complete variable domain, with remaining parts taken from reference TRBV7-9 and TRBJ2-7, reads DTGVSQNPRHKITKRGQNVTFRCDPISEHNRLYWYRQTLGQGPEFLTYFQNEAQLEKSRLLSDRFSAERPKGSFSTLEIQRTEQGDSAMYLCASSTPGTYEQYFGPGTRLTVT.

The V gene is TRBV14, the J gene TRBJ1-2; D is possibly TRBD1 (6 bases). The CDR3 consists of 14 residues. Per germline, CDR1 SGHDN and CDR2 FVKESK. The V and J ends lost 4 bases and 5 bases respectively, with 14 bases between them. CDR3 in DNA: TGTGCCAGCAGCCCGACAGGCGGGTGGTATGGCTACACCTTC. Translating it yields CASSPTGGWYGYTF.

The V gene is TRBV7-2, the J gene TRBJ2-2, with D perhaps matching TRBD2 (5 bases). CDR3 length: 12 residues. CDR1 SGHTA and CDR2 FQGNSA come from the germline V gene. V was pared by 4 bases and J by 7 bases, with 7 bases between. CDR3 residues: CASSYRDGELFF. In nucleotides, the CDR3 is TGTGCCAGCAGCTACCGGGACGGGGAGCTGTTTTTT.

This chain joins TRBV21-1 and TRBJ2-7; the tabulated D call, TRBD1, remains unverified against the DNA. TRBV21-1 is tagged as a pseudogene. The CDR3 consists of 13 residues. The CDR3 spells CASSKDRGYEQYF. CDR3 nucleotides: TGTGCCAGCAGCAAAGACAGGGGGTACGAGCAGTACTTC.

This sequence joins TRBV5-4 and TRBJ2-7; TRBD1 matches 10 bases. Germline V gives CDR1 SGHNT, CDR2 YYREEE (reference sequence). The V gene end was trimmed by 4 bases and the J gene end by 1 base; junction bases not matched to a gene: 8. CDR3 length: 16 residues. CDR3 amino acids: CASSKERQGASYEQYF. CDR3 DNA: TGTGCCAGCAGCAAGGAAAGACAGGGGGCTTCCTACGAGCAGTACTTC.

The rearrangement links TRBV4-1 to TRBJ2-3; TRBD2 agrees at 11 bases. Trimming at V came to 4 bases and at J to 4 bases, leaving 4 bases not matched to a gene. The CDR3 spans 15 residues. Looked up from germline, CDR1 is MGHRA and CDR2 is YSYEKL. The CDR3 sequence is CASSPLAGVADTQYF. The CDR3 region has the DNA TGCGCCAGCAGCCCACTAGCGGGGGTTGCAGATACGCAGTATTTT.

This chain uses TRBV6-5 with TRBJ1-5; a possible D gene is TRBD1 (5 bases). The V gene's germline CDR1 is MNHEY and CDR2 SVGAGI. This CDR3 comprises 14 residues. V was pared by 2 bases and J by 7 bases, with 12 bases between. The CDR3 DNA reads TGTGCCAGCAGTTACAGAGGGAGGGACCAGCCCCAGCATTTT. This codes for CASSYRGRDQPQHF.